Here is one T cell receptor (beta chain) with its context. Authors' data handling: Reference gene primer amplification gave nucleated cell count estimates. The repertoire was sequenced with immunoSEQ multiplex PCR; TCRdb's copy has only in-frame clones and lacks some. D and trimming were read from the DNA, whereas the V and J calls and clone size are those reported in that table. The sample records roughly 99,000 clones, 90% to 95% being singletons. The data were taken from a study of blood T cell repertoires in COVID-19. Study background: COVID-19 samples collected from the United States, Italy and Spain covered acute and convalescent phases. The cDNA or gDNA used as material had been derived from T cells, B-cell-depleted T cells, or PBMCs.

This TCR was sampled from a woman in her twenties or thirties with acute or convalescent COVID-19. Input material: peripheral blood.

The CDR3 DNA reads TGTGCCAGCAGCGCGACCGGGACAGGGTGGAATGAGCAGTTCTTC. Protein: CASSATGTGWNEQFF. The rearrangement uses TRBV9 and TRBJ2-1; 9 bases match TRBD1. The CDR3 consists of 15 residues. V was pared by 3 bases and J by 7 bases, with 8 bases of the junction left unmatched. The germline gives CDR1 SGDLS, CDR2 YYNGEE.